A single sample gave rise to the 10 T cell receptor beta chains below, sequenced in a study of CD8+ T cells in alopecia areata. Stated treatment: oral pan-JAK inhibitor, 5-10 mg twice daily. TCR sequencing used cDNA made by reverse transcription of extracted RNA. The method was immunoSEQ multiplex PCR; TCRdb's version includes in-frame clones alone and lacks a portion of them. Of around 200,000 clones in the sample, about 60% were seen once. Source: CD8+ T cells sorted from blood, taken at week 24, from a patient treated with tofacitinib. These receptors originate from a human donor with alopecia areata.

This sequence joins TRBV15 and TRBJ2-1, with TRBD1 matching 7 bases. Germline V CDR1 and CDR2: LNHNV, YYDKDF (reference sequence). CDR3 length equals 14 residues. V shed 1 base, J shed 8 bases, and the junction held 5 bases outside the gene matches. CDR3 coding DNA: TGTGCCACCAGCAGAGTACAGGGGCGGGATGAGCAGTTCTTC. Protein: CATSRVQGRDEQFF.

The rearrangement joins TRBV7-9 to TRBJ2-5; the match to TRBD2 covers 11 bases. CDR1 and CDR2 from the germline V gene are SEHNR and FQNEAQ (reference sequence). Trimming removed 11 bases from V and 2 bases from J; junction bases left unmatched: 7. The CDR3 spans 14 residues. The CDR3 nucleotides are TGTGCCGAAACGGGACTAGCGGATCAAGAGACCCAGTACTTC. Translated, it gives CAETGLADQETQYF.

This chain joins TRBV29-1 and TRBJ1-2; D perhaps matches TRBD1 (5 bases). CDR3 size: 14 residues. The V end was cut by 7 bases, the J end by 8 bases, with 23 bases between. The germline V gene has CDR1 SQVTM and CDR2 ANQGSEA. The CDR3 nucleotides read TGCAGCGCCGGAGGCGGGACGGCGGTTGAGGGCTACACCTTC. It encodes CSAGGGTAVEGYTF. Filled out from reference TRBV29-1 and TRBJ1-2, the complete variable domain reads SAVISQKPSRDICQRGTSLTIQCQVDSQVTMMFWYRQQPGQSLTLIATANQGSEATYESGFVIDKFPISRPNLTFSTLTVSNMSPEDSSIYLCSAGGGTAVEGYTFGSGTRLTVV.

The chain is built from TRBV5-1 and TRBJ2-5; a weak D match, TRBD1 (6 bases). The CDR3 totals 15 residues. V was trimmed by 4 bases and J by 2 bases, leaving 15 bases between them. The V gene's germline CDR1 is SGHRS and CDR2 YFSETQ. This CDR3 reads CASSAGQQLQETQYF. The CDR3, as DNA: TGCGCCAGCAGCGCCGGACAGCAGCTTCAAGAGACCCAGTACTTC. The full variable domain, its missing parts supplied by reference TRBV5-1 and TRBJ2-5, is KAGVTQTPRYLIKTRGQQVTLSCSPISGHRSVSWYQQTPGQGLQFLFEYFSETQRNKGNFPGRFSGRQFSNSRSEMNVSTLELGDSALYLCASSAGQQLQETQYFGPGTRLLVL.

The chain carries TRBV12-5 and TRBJ2-3; 12 bases fit TRBD2. The CDR3 spans 17 residues. The V gene end was trimmed by 6 bases and the J gene end by 2 bases; junction bases not matched to a gene: 9. Germline lookup yields CDR1 LGHNT and CDR2 FRNRAP. Written as DNA, the CDR3 is TGTGCTAGTGGCCAAGCCCGACTAGCGGGGGACACAGATACGCAGTATTTT. Translated, it gives CASGQARLAGDTDTQYF.

The rearrangement links TRBV6-1 to TRBJ2-1; D remains ambiguous. Between the trimmed V and J ends, which lost 4 bases and 5 bases, there was a span of 12 bases. The CDR3 is 14 amino acids. CDR1 is MNHNS, CDR2 SASEGT, per germline. The CDR3 here is CASSAGSGNNEQFF. The CDR3 coding sequence is TGTGCCAGCAGTGCCGGTTCAGGAAACAATGAGCAGTTCTTC.

This clone was recorded a few times. DNA for the CDR3: TGTGCCTGGGAGGACAGAGCCTCCAGCTCCTACGAGCAGTACTTC. Its translation is CAWEDRASSSYEQYF. This rearrangement joins TRBV30 to TRBJ2-7, with D possibly TRBD1 on 6 matching bases. This CDR3 contains 15 residues. The V end was cut by 5 bases, the J end by 0 bases, with 17 bases between. Per germline, CDR1 GTSNPN and CDR2 SVGIG (reference sequence).

The chain links TRBV9 to TRBJ2-5; the D is unclear. Germline CDR1 is SGDLS and CDR2 is YYNGEE. CDR3 length: 14 residues. Trimming pared 0 bases from V and 3 bases from J, leaving 9 bases between. CDR3 sequence reads: CASSVGSSKETQYF. Written as DNA, the CDR3 is TGTGCCAGCAGCGTAGGGAGCTCTAAAGAGACCCAGTACTTC.

This clone showed up just a few times. V and J are TRBV30 and TRBJ2-7, with D perhaps matching TRBD2 (6 bases). CDR3 length: 12 residues. V dropped 4 bases and J dropped 7 bases, with 14 bases sitting between them. CDR1 and CDR2 (germline): GTSNPN, SVGIG (reference sequence). CDR3: CAWTAGGNEQYF. In DNA, the CDR3 is TGTGCCTGGACGGCGGGCGGGAATGAGCAGTACTTC.

CDR3 loop: CASTRPGDVGTGELFF. DNA of the CDR3: TGTGCCAGCACCCGACCTGGAGACGTAGGCACCGGGGAGCTGTTTTTT. V gene TRBV9 combines with J gene TRBJ2-2; D gene ambiguous. In germline, CDR1 is SGDLS, CDR2 YYNGEE. Trimming removed 6 bases from V and 4 bases from J, with 19 bases in between. The CDR3 has 16 amino acids.